This T cell receptor (beta chain) derives from a study of vaccination and CD4 T cells after COVID-19 (dated by TCRdb to the early 2020s). With respect to the entire study: Convalescent patients had a positive SARS-CoV-2 result on nasal swab PCR, and of these patients, several had mild disease and one had severe disease. Six males and four females were included in the convalescent cohort, with two Hispanic individuals, seven Caucasians, two Asians and one multiracial person represented. Two doses of either the Pfizer-BioNTech BNT162b2 vaccine (n=8) or the Moderna mRNA-1273 vaccine (n=2) were administered to participants. Post-COVID blood samples were collected from convalescent patients a median of roughly 100 days after diagnosis, with a range of roughly 30 to 161 days. The time from the second vaccine dose to post-vaccine blood sampling had a median of around 72 days and ranged from about 14 to 250 days. A few convalescent patients gave samples both early after vaccination (day 14) and late after vaccination (days 161 to 241). In around 10 COVID-19 convalescent patients and a few infection-naive healthy vaccine recipients, researchers compared the spike-specific CD4+ TCR repertoire from before mRNA vaccination with the repertoire from after.

A note on this clonotype: The target of this receptor is not known. Base-call qualities are not available, and no considerably larger clone is one nucleotide away.

Preparation of the library involved PCR. The sample was run on an Illumina iSeq 100. The authors processed their data as follows. Non-productive sequences were filtered out, and CDR3s that did not start with C, did not end with F or W, or were shorter than 7 amino acids were discarded. Using R version 3.6.1, CDR3 homology was evaluated through Levenshtein distances (stringdist) along with unrooted phylogenetic trees (ape). Clones were called with MiXCR by TCRdb after fastp trimmed the public reads at Q25, and only in-frame beta chains were retained. When rows share a CDR3 protein, they turn into one entry using the most common DNA and genes. The V and J calls and clone size are TCRdb's, not the authors'. The sample profile shows some 29,000 distinct CDR3 sequences; about 50% of them were found once. The ten largest clones capture about 5.7% of the sample. Reading the germline V gene gives CDR1 SGHTA and CDR2 FQGNSA. The CDR3 goes from the cysteine to the phenylalanine over 13 residues. The kept DNA is CDR3 alone, 39 bases in frame from the first base. V and J lose 1 base and 9 bases, and a span of 10 bases separates them.

Points the paper makes about the study in general: Among convalescent patients, a median roughly 84% of the SARS-CoV-2-reactive clones seen after vaccination appeared only after vaccination, which suggests priming specific to the vaccine. The study included relatively few convalescent patients and did not analyze early timepoints after natural infection. Although the median number of SARS-CoV-2-reactive clonotypes went up from around 19 after infection to roughly 40 after vaccination, the increase was not significant. Of the vaccine-specific clones in convalescent patients, 304 of 307, or nearly all, reacted only to SARS-CoV-2 spike and did not cross-react with common cold coronaviruses.

The label giving this sample's time point can be read as: late sampling 161 to 241 days after vaccination in a few convalescent patients. The convalescent patients' positive SARS-CoV-2 PCR tests fell between March and December 2020, which was before the Alpha, Beta and Delta variants emerged in the United States. Ficoll-Paque Plus gradient centrifugation was used to isolate PBMCs from whole blood, and the isolated PBMCs were then either used fresh or cryopreserved at -140C. The rearranged segments are TRBV7-2 and TRBJ2-1, with the identity of the D gene unclear. The clonotype was recovered from a human donor who had recovered from COVID-19. The source was CD4+ T cells from blood, collected about 7 months after SARS-CoV-2 vaccination. The DNA sequence is as follows: TGTGCCAGCAGCTTAGGCGATTGGGGTGAGCAGTTCTTC. Translated, this gives CASSLGDWGEQFF.